Shown below are 27 T cell receptor beta chains from a single sample sequenced in a study of cytomegalovirus exposure and HLA in healthy donors. The PCR contained 60 Vbeta and 13 Jbeta primers. Here immunoSEQ multiplex PCR was the method, and the copy in TCRdb shows in-frame clones only, minus some. Of about 140,000 clones in the sample, 60% to 85% were seen once. Sequencing was done on a sample of PBMCs. The receptors originated from a man aged 35 to 55 in good health and CMV-seropositive.

This chain connects TRBV28 to TRBJ1-1; D is perhaps TRBD1 (5 bases). The CDR3 spans 13 residues. Germline V lookup: CDR1 MDHEN, CDR2 SYDVKM. V lost 6 bases and J lost 4, with 12 bases in between. Here the CDR3 reads CASSPRVGTEAFF. The DNA of the CDR3 is TGTGCCAGCAGCCCCAGGGTTGGCACTGAAGCTTTCTTT.

V usage is TRBV5-5 and J usage is TRBJ2-3; D call uncertain. The length of the CDR3 is 13 residues. V lost 2 bases and J 1 base, leaving 5 bases between the germline ends. CDR1 and CDR2 (germline): SGHKS, YYEKEE (reference sequence). This CDR3 is CASSFTGTDTQYF. For the CDR3, the DNA is TGTGCCAGCAGCTTTACGGGCACAGATACGCAGTATTTT.

The genes are TRBV2 and TRBJ2-7; D perhaps matches TRBD1 (6 bases). There are 11 residues in the CDR3. CDR1 and CDR2 from the germline V gene are SNHLY and FYNNEI. With 8 bases removed from V and 5 bases from J, the gap between germline ends came to 10 bases. The CDR3 loop is CASRTENEQYF. For the CDR3, the DNA is TGTGCCAGCCGGACAGAAAACGAGCAGTACTTC.

The chain links TRBV28 to TRBJ2-1, with 7 nucleotides matching TRBD1. Germline loops: CDR1 MDHEN, CDR2 SYDVKM. With V trimmed by 5 bases and J by 0 bases, 10 bases remained unmatched. This CDR3 comprises 17 residues. The DNA of the CDR3 is TGTGCCAGCAGTCTCCGATGGACAGGCCGCTCCTACAATGAGCAGTTCTTC. Translating it yields CASSLRWTGRSYNEQFF.

The chain uses TRBV10-1 and TRBJ1-5; D remains unclear. Germline CDR1 WNHNN, CDR2 SYGVQD (reference sequence). There are 13 residues in the CDR3. The V gene lost 4 bases and the J gene lost 3 bases, with 7 bases spanning the gap. The CDR3 DNA is TGCGCCAGCAGTGGAGGGTACAATCAGCCCCAGCATTTT. This translates into CASSGGYNQPQHF.

As regards this clone: Mismatch with germline at one junction end may stem from a read error. The chain carries TRBV7-7 and TRBJ2-5, with TRBD1 matching 7 bases. This CDR3 has 18 residues. CDR1 and CDR2 (germline): SSHAT, FNYEAQ (reference sequence). In DNA, the CDR3 is TGTGCTAGCAGCTTAATTCGATCCAGGGGGAAGGTCCAAGAGACCCAGTACTTC. This sequence encodes CASSLIRSRGKVQETQYF.

The chain carries TRBV2 and TRBJ2-7; possibly TRBD2 for D (5 bases). This CDR3 has 12 residues. Germline V gene sequence: CDR1 SNHLY, CDR2 FYNNEI. V lost 7 bases, J lost 0 bases, and 7 bases lay in between. Here the CDR3 reads CASKRASYEQYF. CDR3 bases: TGTGCCAGCAAGAGGGCCTCCTACGAGCAGTACTTC.

The chain has TRBV6-6 and TRBJ2-4, with unresolved D. The germline V and J ends were trimmed by 6 bases and 9 bases, with 15 bases remaining between them. The CDR3 is 13 residues long. Germline assignment: CDR1 MNHNY and CDR2 SVGAGI (reference sequence). CDR3 sequence reads: CASRINGYGIQYF. In nucleotides, the CDR3 is TGTGCCAGCAGGATCAACGGGTATGGCATTCAGTACTTC.

This chain uses TRBV19 with TRBJ1-5; D is possibly TRBD1 (5 bases). The germline V gene has CDR1 LNHDA and CDR2 SQIVND (reference sequence). The V and J ends lost 6 bases and 9 bases respectively, with 18 bases between them. CDR3 size: 14 residues. The CDR3 region has the DNA TGTGCCAGTAGCTATGACAGACACCGAGGGCCCCAGCATTTT. Its translation: CASSYDRHRGPQHF.

The chain joins TRBV4-3 to TRBJ1-5; D gene unclear. The V gene's germline CDR1 is LGHNA and CDR2 YSLEER. V lost 0 bases, J lost 0 bases, and 6 bases lay in between. The CDR3 consists of 15 residues. The CDR3 DNA is TGCGCCAGCAGCCAAGACCCTGTTAGCAATCAGCCCCAGCATTTT. Residues: CASSQDPVSNQPQHF.

The CDR3 is CASSSQAFEAFF. The CDR3 DNA reads as TGTGCCAGCAGCTCCCAGGCTTTTGAAGCTTTCTTT. The chain couples TRBV7-2 to TRBJ1-1; D is unresolved. This CDR3 has 12 residues. Germline-derived CDR1 and CDR2 are SGHTA and FQGNSA. Trimming removed 4 bases from V and 7 bases from J, with 10 bases in between.

The chain recombines TRBV7-9 with TRBJ2-7; D remains unclear. The length of the CDR3 is 13 residues. The germline CDR1 and CDR2 sequences are SEHNR and FQNEAQ (reference sequence). Deletions cut 5 bases from V and 3 bases from J, with 11 bases between. The CDR3 is CASSPFVNYEQYF. CDR3 in DNA: TGTGCCAGCAGCCCATTTGTCAACTACGAGCAGTACTTC.

J is TRBJ2-1 and V is TRBV5-6; no clear D gene. The ends were cut back, 0 bases at V and 7 bases at J, with 11 bases in the middle. This CDR3 has 14 residues. The germline gives CDR1 SGHDT, CDR2 YYEEEE. CDR3 protein: CASSLASIGNEQFF. For the CDR3, the DNA is TGTGCCAGCAGCTTGGCCTCTATCGGGAATGAGCAGTTCTTC.

The genes are TRBV18 and TRBJ2-5; 8 bases fit TRBD1. Losses at the gene ends were 3 bases for V and 5 bases for J; bases not matched to a gene: 8. This CDR3 has 15 amino acids. CDR1 and CDR2 from the germline V gene are KGHSH and LQKENI. In nucleotides, the CDR3 is TGTGCCAGCTCACCGATAACAGGGGGAACGGAGACCCAGTACTTC. This sequence encodes CASSPITGGTETQYF. The entire variable domain, with the rest obtained from reference TRBV18 and TRBJ2-5, is as follows: NAGVMQNPRHLVRRRGQEARLRCSPMKGHSHVYWYRQLPEEGLKFMVYLQKENIIDESGMPKERFSAEFPKEGPSILRIQQVVRGDSAAYFCASSPITGGTETQYFGPGTRLLVL.

The genes are TRBV27 and TRBJ2-7; 10 nucleotides agree with TRBD2. Germline CDR1 and CDR2: MNHEY and SMNVEV (reference sequence). Trimming cost V 6 bases and J 3 bases; bases outside gene matches: 8. There are 15 residues in the CDR3. In nucleotides, the CDR3 is TGTGCCAGCAGCCTAGCGGGAGCTTCCCTCTACGAGCAGTACTTC. Its translation: CASSLAGASLYEQYF.

This clone occurred a few times. The chain employs TRBV2 and TRBJ1-1, with 8 nucleotides matching TRBD1. Unmatched junction bases numbered 8, after V lost 6 bases and J lost 5 bases. Germline V gene sequence: CDR1 SNHLY, CDR2 FYNNEI. CDR3 length: 14 residues. This chain's CDR3 is CASRHDRGGTEAFF. DNA for the CDR3: TGTGCCAGCAGGCACGACAGGGGAGGAACTGAAGCTTTCTTT.

This clone was seen a handful of times. The chain combines TRBV7-9 with TRBJ2-7, with TRBD1 matching over 9 bases. V trimming: 0 bases; J trimming: 1 base; junction bases outside the gene matches: 7. The CDR3 has 17 residues. Germline CDR1 and CDR2: SEHNR and FQNEAQ (reference sequence). CDR3 in amino acids: CASSLALSDRGSYEQYF. The CDR3 DNA is TGTGCCAGCAGCTTAGCGCTTTCAGACAGGGGGTCCTACGAGCAGTACTTC. The full variable domain, in which reference TRBV7-9 and TRBJ2-7 provide the parts outside the CDR3, is DTGVSQNPRHKITKRGQNVTFRCDPISEHNRLYWYRQTLGQGPEFLTYFQNEAQLEKSRLLSDRFSAERPKGSFSTLEIQRTEQGDSAMYLCASSLALSDRGSYEQYFGPGTRLTVT.

This clone has only a few counts. This chain joins TRBV2 and TRBJ2-7; maybe TRBD2 (6 bases). The V and J ends lost 7 bases and 4 bases respectively, with 14 bases between them. Per germline, CDR1 SNHLY and CDR2 FYNNEI. The CDR3 loop spans 13 amino acids. The CDR3 DNA reads as TGTGCCAGCATACGGGAGCTGGATTACGAGCAGTACTTC. As protein: CASIRELDYEQYF.

This clone was counted a single time. V usage is TRBV7-2 and J usage is TRBJ1-6, with a tentative D call TRBD1 (5 bases). Germline CDR1 reads SGHTA; CDR2 reads FQGNSA. V was cut by 3 bases and J by 9 bases, with 12 bases left in between. The CDR3 runs 14 residues. CDR3 DNA sequence: TGTGCCAGCAGCTTCAGGGTTGAACGTTCACCCCTCCACTTT. Translating gives CASSFRVERSPLHF.

This chain links TRBV5-5 with TRBJ2-3; the D gene is possibly TRBD2 (5 bases). Germline CDR1 is SGHKS and CDR2 is YYEKEE (reference sequence). V lost 4 bases to trimming and J lost 0 bases, with 15 bases between them. This CDR3 is built from 16 residues. The chain's CDR3 is CASSTGSVISTDTQYF. The CDR3 nucleotides are TGTGCCAGCAGCACGGGGTCGGTGATTAGCACAGATACGCAGTATTTT.

Regarding this clone: An end of the junction differs from the germline gene, which may be a read error. The chain recombines TRBV4-1 with TRBJ1-5; D ambiguous. The CDR3 sequence is 12 residues long. The germline CDR1 and CDR2 sequences are MGHRA and YSYEKL. The CDR3 coding sequence is TGCGCCAACAGCGAGGGATATCAGCCCCAGCATTTT. Residues: CANSEGYQPQHF.

This chain joins TRBV6-1 and TRBJ2-1; TRBD2 matches at 7 bases. Germline assignment: CDR1 MNHNS and CDR2 SASEGT. J lost 4 bases, V lost 0 bases, and 6 bases had no gene match. The CDR3 is 16 residues long. The CDR3: CASSEATSGAYNEQFF. CDR3 in DNA: TGTGCCAGCAGTGAAGCGACCAGCGGGGCATACAATGAGCAGTTCTTC.

The chain is built from TRBV7-8 and TRBJ2-7, with TRBD2 as a possible D gene (5 bases). CDR1 is SGHVS and CDR2 is FQNEAQ in the germline V gene. This CDR3 is built from 15 residues. Trimming pared 4 bases from V and 0 bases from J, leaving 13 bases between. CDR3 sequence: CASSSGLGSSYEQYF. DNA for the CDR3: TGTGCCAGCAGCTCCGGACTTGGGAGCTCCTACGAGCAGTACTTC.

V and J are TRBV2 and TRBJ2-7; TRBD2 matches 12 bases. Looked up from germline, CDR1 is SNHLY and CDR2 is FYNNEI. The CDR3 length is 14 residues. V was clipped by 8 bases and J by 3 bases; unmatched bases: 5. CDR3 amino acids: CASGELAGGYEQYF. Written as DNA, the CDR3 is TGTGCCAGCGGGGAACTAGCGGGAGGCTACGAGCAGTACTTC.

This chain links TRBV4-1 with TRBJ2-1; D gene uncertain. The V gene's germline CDR1 is MGHRA and CDR2 YSYEKL. This CDR3 region has 13 residues. The V gene lost 2 bases and the J gene lost 3 bases, with 5 bases spanning the gap. For the CDR3, the DNA is TGCGCCAGCAGCCAACCCCTCTACAATGAGCAGTTCTTC. Protein sequence: CASSQPLYNEQFF.

The CDR3 DNA is TGTGCCAGCAGCTTAGGCCCGGTGAGCAATCAGCCCCAGCATTTT. This translates into CASSLGPVSNQPQHF. This rearrangement joins TRBV7-6 to TRBJ1-5; D not resolved. Trimming left V 1 base short and J 1 base short, with 8 bases between. The V gene's germline CDR1 is SGHVS and CDR2 FNYEAQ. CDR3 size: 15 residues.

The chain has TRBV2 and TRBJ2-5, with D uncertain. Germline loops: CDR1 SNHLY, CDR2 FYNNEI. V shed 0 bases and J shed 13 bases, with 24 bases lying between them. The CDR3 totals 16 residues. The CDR3 region has the DNA TGTGCCAGCAGTGAAGCGCTTGGCCGGCCGCGCCAGCGACTGTACTTC. Translating it yields CASSEALGRPRQRLYF.